Following are 5 T cell receptor beta chains from one sample sequenced in a study of technical replicates of blood from a few donors. The assay was immunoSEQ multiplex PCR, and TCRdb's table has in-frame clones only and misses some. The sample records fewer than 90,000 clones, approximately 94% being singletons. The sample was T cells isolated from PBMCs. The source is a human donor in good health.

This chain connects TRBV6-1 to TRBJ2-3; D is perhaps TRBD2 (6 bases). The V gene's germline CDR1 is MNHNS and CDR2 SASEGT. Trimming removed 5 bases from V and 3 bases from J, with 9 bases in between. This CDR3 is 13 amino acids long. DNA of the CDR3: TGTGCCAGCAGTTCTCGGGAGACAGATACGCAGTATTTT. This codes for CASSSRETDTQYF.

V gene TRBV4-1 combines with J gene TRBJ2-2; D is perhaps TRBD1 (6 bases). This CDR3 region has 13 residues. Germline V CDR1 and CDR2: MGHRA, YSYEKL. Trimming took 8 bases from V and 1 from J, leaving 8 bases between them. In nucleotides, the CDR3 is TGCGCCAGCGCGGACAGGAACACCGGGGAGCTGTTTTTT. Its translation is CASADRNTGELFF.

The genes are TRBV28 and TRBJ2-1, with 7 bases matching TRBD1. This CDR3 is built from 19 residues. V shed 5 bases, J shed 8 bases, and the junction held 24 bases outside the gene matches. The germline CDR1 and CDR2 sequences are MDHEN and SYDVKM. CDR3 sequence (DNA): TGTGCCAGCAGTCGTCTTTCGTTTTCGGGGCGACAGGGTACAGATGAGCAGTTCTTC. It is translated as CASSRLSFSGRQGTDEQFF.

The chain combines TRBV27 with TRBJ2-7, with 9 bases fitting TRBD1. Trimming took 2 bases from V and 1 from J; bases not matched to a gene: 3. Germline assignment: CDR1 MNHEY and CDR2 SMNVEV (reference sequence). CDR3 size: 15 residues. This CDR3 is CASSLVGQGSYEQYF. DNA for the CDR3: TGTGCCAGCAGTTTAGTCGGACAGGGGTCCTACGAGCAGTACTTC.

This chain uses TRBV5-4 with TRBJ2-7; TRBD1 matches at 9 bases. V lost 5 bases and J lost 2; bases outside the gene matches: 5. Looked up from germline, CDR1 is SGHNT and CDR2 is YYREEE (reference sequence). The CDR3 totals 14 residues. The CDR3 DNA reads as TGTGCCAGCAGGACCGGGACAGGGACCTACGAGCAGTACTTC. Its translation is CASRTGTGTYEQYF.